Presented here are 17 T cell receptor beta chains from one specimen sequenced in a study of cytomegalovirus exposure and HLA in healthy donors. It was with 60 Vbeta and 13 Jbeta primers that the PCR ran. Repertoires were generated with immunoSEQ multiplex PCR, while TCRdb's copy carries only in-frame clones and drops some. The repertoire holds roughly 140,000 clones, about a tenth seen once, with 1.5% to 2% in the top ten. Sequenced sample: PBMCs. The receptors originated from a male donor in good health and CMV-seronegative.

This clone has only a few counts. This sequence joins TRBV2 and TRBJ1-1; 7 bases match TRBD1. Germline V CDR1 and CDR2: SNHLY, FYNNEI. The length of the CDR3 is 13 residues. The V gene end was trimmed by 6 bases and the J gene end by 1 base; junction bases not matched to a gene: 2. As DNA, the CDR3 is TGTGCCAGCAGCGGACAGGAGAACACTGAAGCTTTCTTT. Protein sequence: CASSGQENTEAFF. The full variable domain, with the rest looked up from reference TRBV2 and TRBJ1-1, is EPEVTQTPSHQVTQMGQEVILRCVPISNHLYFYWYRQILGQKVEFLVSFYNNEISEKSEIFDDQFSVERPDGSNFTLKIRSTKLEDSAMYFCASSGQENTEAFFGQGTRLTVV.

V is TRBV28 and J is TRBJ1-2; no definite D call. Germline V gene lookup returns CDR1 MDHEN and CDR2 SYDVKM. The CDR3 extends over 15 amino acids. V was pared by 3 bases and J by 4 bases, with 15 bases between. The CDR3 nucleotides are TGTGCCAGCAGTTTCCCGCCAGGTCGGGGCTATGGCTACACCTTC. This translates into CASSFPPGRGYGYTF.

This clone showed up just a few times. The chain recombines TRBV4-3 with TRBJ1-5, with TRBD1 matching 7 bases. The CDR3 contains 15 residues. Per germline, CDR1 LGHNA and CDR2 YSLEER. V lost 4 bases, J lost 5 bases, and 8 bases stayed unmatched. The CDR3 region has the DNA TGCGCCAGCAGCCTTCGACAGGGTGGGGATCAGCCCCAGCATTTT. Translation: CASSLRQGGDQPQHF.

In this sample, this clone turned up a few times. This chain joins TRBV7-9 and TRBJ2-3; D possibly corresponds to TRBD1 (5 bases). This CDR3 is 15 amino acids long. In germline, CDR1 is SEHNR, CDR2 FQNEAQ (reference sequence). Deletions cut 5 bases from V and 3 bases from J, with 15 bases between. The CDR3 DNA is TGTGCCAGCAGCCCCCAAGGGGTTGCGACAGATACGCAGTATTTT. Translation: CASSPQGVATDTQYF.

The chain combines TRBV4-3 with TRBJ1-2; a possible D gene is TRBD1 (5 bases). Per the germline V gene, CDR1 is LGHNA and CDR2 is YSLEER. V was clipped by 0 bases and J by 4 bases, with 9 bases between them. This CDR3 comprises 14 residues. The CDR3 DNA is TGCGCCAGCAGCCAAGATTACAGGTCCTATGGCTACACCTTC. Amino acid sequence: CASSQDYRSYGYTF.

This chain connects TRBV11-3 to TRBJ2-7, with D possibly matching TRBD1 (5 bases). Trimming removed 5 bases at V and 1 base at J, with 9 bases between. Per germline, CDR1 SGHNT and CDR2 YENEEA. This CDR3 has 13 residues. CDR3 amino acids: CASSLQGSYEQYF. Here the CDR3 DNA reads TGTGCCAGCAGCCTCCAGGGTTCCTACGAGCAGTACTTC. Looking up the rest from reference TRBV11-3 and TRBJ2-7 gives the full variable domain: EAGVVQSPRYKIIEKKQPVAFWCNPISGHNTLYWYLQNLGQGPELLIRYENEEAVDDSQLPKDRFSAERLKGVDSTLKIQPAELGDSAVYLCASSLQGSYEQYFGPGTRLTVT.

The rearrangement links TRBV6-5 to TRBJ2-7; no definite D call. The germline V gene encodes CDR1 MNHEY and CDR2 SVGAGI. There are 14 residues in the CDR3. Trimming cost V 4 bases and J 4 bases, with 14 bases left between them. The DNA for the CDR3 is TGTGCCAGCAGTTTCGGGTTTGGTTCATACGAGCAGTACTTC. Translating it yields CASSFGFGSYEQYF.

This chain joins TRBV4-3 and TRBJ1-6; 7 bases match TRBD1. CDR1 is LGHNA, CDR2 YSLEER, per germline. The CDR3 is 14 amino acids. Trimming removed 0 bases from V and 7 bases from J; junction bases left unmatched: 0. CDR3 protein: CASSQEQGNSPLHF. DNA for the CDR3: TGCGCCAGCAGCCAAGAACAGGGGAATTCACCCCTCCACTTT.

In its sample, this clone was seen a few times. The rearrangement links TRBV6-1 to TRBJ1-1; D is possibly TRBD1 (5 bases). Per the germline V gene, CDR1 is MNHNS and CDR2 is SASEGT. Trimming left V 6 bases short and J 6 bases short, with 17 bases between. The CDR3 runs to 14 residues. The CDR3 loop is CASRGLRRYPEAFF. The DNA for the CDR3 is TGTGCCAGCAGGGGACTGAGGCGGTACCCTGAAGCTTTCTTT.

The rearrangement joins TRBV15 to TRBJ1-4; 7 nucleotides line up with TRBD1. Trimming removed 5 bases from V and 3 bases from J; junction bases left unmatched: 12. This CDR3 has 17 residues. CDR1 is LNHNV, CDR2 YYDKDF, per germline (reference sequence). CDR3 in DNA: TGTGCCACCAGCCGGGGGGGTGACAGGGTTTCTAATGAAAAACTGTTTTTT. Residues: CATSRGGDRVSNEKLFF. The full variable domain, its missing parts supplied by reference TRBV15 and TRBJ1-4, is DAMVIQNPRYQVTQFGKPVTLSCSQTLNHNVMYWYQQKSSQAPKLLFHYYDKDFNNEADTPDNFQSRRPNTSFCFLDIRSPGLGDTAMYLCATSRGGDRVSNEKLFFGSGTQLSVL.

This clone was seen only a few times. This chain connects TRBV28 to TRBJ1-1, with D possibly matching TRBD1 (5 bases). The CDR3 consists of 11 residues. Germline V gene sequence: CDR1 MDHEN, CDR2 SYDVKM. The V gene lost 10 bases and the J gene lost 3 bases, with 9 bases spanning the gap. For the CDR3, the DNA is TGTGCCATCAAGGGGTACACTGAAGCTTTCTTT. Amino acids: CAIKGYTEAFF.

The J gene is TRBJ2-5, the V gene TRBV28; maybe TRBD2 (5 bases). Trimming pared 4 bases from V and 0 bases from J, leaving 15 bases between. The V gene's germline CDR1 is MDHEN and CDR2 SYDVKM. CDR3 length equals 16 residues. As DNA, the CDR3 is TGTGCCAGCAGTTCGCCTCGGGGAGCGGACCAAGAGACCCAGTACTTC. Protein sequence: CASSSPRGADQETQYF.

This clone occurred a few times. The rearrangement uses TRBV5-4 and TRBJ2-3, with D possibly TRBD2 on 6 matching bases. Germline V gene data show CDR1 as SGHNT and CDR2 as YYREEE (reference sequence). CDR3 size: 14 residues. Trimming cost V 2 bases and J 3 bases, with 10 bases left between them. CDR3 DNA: TGTGCCAGCAGCTTAGGCGGGGCGACAGATACGCAGTATTTT. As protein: CASSLGGATDTQYF.

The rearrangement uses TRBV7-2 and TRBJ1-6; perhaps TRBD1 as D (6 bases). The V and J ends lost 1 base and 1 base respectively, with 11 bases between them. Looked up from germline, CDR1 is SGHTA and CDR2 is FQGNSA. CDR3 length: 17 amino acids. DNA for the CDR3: TGTGCCAGCAGCTTAGAACAGGGATCGTCCTATAATTCACCCCTCCACTTT. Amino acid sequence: CASSLEQGSSYNSPLHF.

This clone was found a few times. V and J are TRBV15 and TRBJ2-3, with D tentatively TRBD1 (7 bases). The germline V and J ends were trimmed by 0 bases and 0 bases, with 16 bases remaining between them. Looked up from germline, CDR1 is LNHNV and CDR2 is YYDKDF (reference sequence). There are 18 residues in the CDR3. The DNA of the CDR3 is TGTGCCACCAGCAGAGAGCCGCAGGGGGAGGCTAGCACAGATACGCAGTATTTT. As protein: CATSREPQGEASTDTQYF.

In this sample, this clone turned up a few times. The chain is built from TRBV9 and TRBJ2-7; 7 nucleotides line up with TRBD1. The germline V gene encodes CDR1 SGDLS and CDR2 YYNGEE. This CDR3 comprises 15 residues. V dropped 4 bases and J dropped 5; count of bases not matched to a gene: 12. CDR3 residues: CASSSRTGSINEQYF. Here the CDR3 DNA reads TGTGCCAGCAGCTCCCGGACAGGTTCAATCAACGAGCAGTACTTC. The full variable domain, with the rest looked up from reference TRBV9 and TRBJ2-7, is DSGVTQTPKHLITATGQRVTLRCSPRSGDLSVYWYQQSLDQGLQFLIQYYNGEERAKGNILERFSAQQFPDLHSELNLSSLELGDSALYFCASSSRTGSINEQYFGPGTRLTVT.

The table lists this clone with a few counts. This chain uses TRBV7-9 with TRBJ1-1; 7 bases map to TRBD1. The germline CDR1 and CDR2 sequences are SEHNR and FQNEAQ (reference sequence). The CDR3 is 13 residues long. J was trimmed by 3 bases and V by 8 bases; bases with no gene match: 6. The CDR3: CASREGGDTEAFF. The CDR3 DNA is TGTGCCAGCCGCGAAGGGGGCGACACTGAAGCTTTCTTT.